The rows below give T cell receptor beta chains drawn from one sample of a study of shared clonotypes between healthy human individuals. Repertoires were generated with immunoSEQ multiplex PCR, while TCRdb's copy carries only in-frame clones and drops some. This table has about 2.1 million clones, approximately 92% appearing once. Source material: naive CD8+ T cells from PBMCs. These receptors all come from a man aged 18 to 35 in good health. Some clones in this sample may be carry-over from other donors' samples. The CDR3 runs from the conserved cysteine through the conserved F or W. Each record gives: V gene, CDR3 protein.

v_gene: TRBV5-4
CDR3aa: CASSFKTGGVTGELFF

v_gene: TRBV5-1
CDR3aa: CASSFNSGGAEAFF

v_gene: TRBV27
CDR3aa: CASQTGRQETQYF

v_gene: TRBV7-9
CDR3aa: CASSRTGGQAPNYGYTF

v_gene: TRBV6-1
CDR3aa: CASSEGRRGVNQPQHF

v_gene: TRBV10-3
CDR3aa: CAIRRSHPSGELFF

v_gene: TRBV19
CDR3aa: CASRQNGWGLAGVESKNIQYF

v_gene: TRBV11-2
CDR3aa: CASSLGQGVPYNEQFF

v_gene: TRBV28
CDR3aa: CASRETGTYEQYF

v_gene: TRBV13
CDR3aa: CASSSTSSEQFF

v_gene: TRBV7-2
CDR3aa: CASSPPGAQGKQYF

v_gene: TRBV5-1
CDR3aa: CASSPPGQGLYEQYF

v_gene: TRBV28
CDR3aa: CASSFVSRVSTGELFF

v_gene: TRBV28
CDR3aa: CASTSGLAGVYEQYF

v_gene: TRBV7-9
CDR3aa: CASSPPPATGAGNTIYF

v_gene: TRBV6-1
CDR3aa: CASSPEWDRVHGYTF

v_gene: TRBV21-1
CDR3aa: CASRVFGTGKKYEQYF

v_gene: TRBV19
CDR3aa: CASSIPAEGQDTDTQYF

v_gene: TRBV2
CDR3aa: CASSAGRSEQYF

v_gene: TRBV27
CDR3aa: CASRRGSGTLWEQYF

v_gene: TRBV15
CDR3aa: CATRTTARDTGELFF

v_gene: TRBV2
CDR3aa: CASDLGSNYGYTF

v_gene: TRBV29-1
CDR3aa: CSVVLMGLSSYEQYF

v_gene: TRBV27
CDR3aa: CASSETSGGNYEQYF

v_gene: TRBV7-9
CDR3aa: CASSLVGGAPGNQPQHF

v_gene: TRBV29-1
CDR3aa: CSVGPSRLRNEKLFF

v_gene: TRBV28
CDR3aa: CASSFSQYEQYF

v_gene: TRBV4-3
CDR3aa: CASSPRRLSYEQYF

v_gene: TRBV27
CDR3aa: CASSLMATSVYEQYF

v_gene: TRBV10-3
CDR3aa: CATTLAGRSSGTDTQYF

v_gene: TRBV28
CDR3aa: CASSPTGGSYEQYF

v_gene: TRBV11-2
CDR3aa: CASSLDWGQETQYF

v_gene: TRBV21-1
CDR3aa: CASSNRGGQPQHF

v_gene: TRBV27
CDR3aa: CASSFGRAAYEQYF